A few counts support the clone carrying this TCR beta chain. V gave up 5 bases and J gave up 4 bases, with 8 bases separating them. The CDR3 contains 13 residues. Germline assignment: CDR1 SGHAT and CDR2 FQNNGV. This entry comes from a study of tumor-infiltrating lymphocytes in oesophageal squamous cell carcinoma. Via MiXCR, TCRdb re-called the PCR reads, giving one row per CDR3 protein. The sample yields roughly 23,000 distinct CDR3 sequences, roughly a third seen once. This sequence joins TRBV11-2 and TRBJ2-2; D perhaps matches TRBD1 (5 bases). Sequenced material: esophageal tumor tissue. The receptor comes from a female donor with esophageal squamous cell carcinoma. The CDR3, as DNA: TGTGCCAGCAGCCGACAGTTCACCGGGGAGCTGTTTTTT. Protein sequence: CASSRQFTGELFF.